The T cell receptor beta chain described here comes from a study of cytomegalovirus exposure and HLA in healthy donors. Points from the study as a whole: High specificity and sensitivity for cytomegalovirus status were reported for the classifier. Analysis was carried out at a later point, and it linked a missense DCLRE1C variant to TCR beta V- and J-gene trimming.

Sampled while nominally healthy, donors likely had unrecorded immune exposures. The CDR3 spans 17 residues. Germline trimming cut 6 bases from V and 0 bases from J; bases unmatched to any gene: 11. Germline V gene sequence: CDR1 LGHNA, CDR2 YNFKEQ. For this clone: Its antigen is as yet unknown.

Both 60 Vbeta primers and 13 Jbeta primers went into the PCR. Assay used: immunoSEQ multiplex PCR; TCRdb lists only in-frame clones, some missing. The sample has over 140,000 clones, 70% to 90% seen once; the top ten hold about 2.2%. The source of this sequence is a man between 45 and 60 years old in good health and CMV-seronegative. The chain couples TRBV4-2 to TRBJ1-5; 7 nucleotides match TRBD1. The specimen was PBMCs. The CDR3: CASRHQQGQNSNQPQHF. The CDR3 DNA reads TGTGCCAGCAGGCATCAACAGGGACAGAATAGCAATCAGCCCCAGCATTTT.